This is a list of T cell receptor beta chains from one sample in a study of blood T cell repertoires in COVID-19. The protocol was immunoSEQ multiplex PCR, while the TCRdb copy is restricted to in-frame clones and leaves out a portion. The table shows approximately 250,000 clones, with over 65% occurring only once. The source material was peripheral blood. These receptors originate from a man in his fifties or sixties who had recovered from COVID-19. The conserved cysteine and the conserved F or W are not part of the CDR3 here.

j_call v_call cdr3_aa
TRBJ1-3 TRBV6-5 ASSRLSGNTIY
TRBJ1-4 TRBV5-1 ASSFNGENEKLF
TRBJ1-1 TRBV6-5 ASSSRDRGRGEAF
TRBJ2-4 TRBV30 AWSPPPVGIQY
TRBJ2-3 TRBV11-2 ASSPWESTDTQY
TRBJ2-5 TRBV27 ASRRQGIWETQY
TRBJ2-7 TRBV14 ASSQDQTGVKGEQY
TRBJ1-2 TRBV20-1 SASVSGIYGYT
TRBJ2-3 TRBV5-1 ASSLGPGETDTQY
TRBJ2-7 TRBV19 ANRTGPTYEQY
TRBJ1-5 TRBV28 ASSPGQGGQPQH
TRBJ1-3 TRBV9 ASSQGGNTIY
TRBJ2-7 TRBV2 ASGETFSEQY
TRBJ1-6 TRBV13 ASSAYGGRERASPLH
TRBJ1-2 TRBV6-5 ASSSPTGNYGYT
TRBJ2-3 TRBV3-1/TRBV3-2 ASSRVPSGRLTDTQY
TRBJ2-2 TRBV6-5 ASSYLLASNTGELF
TRBJ2-7 TRBV7-8 ASSRQGGISYEQY
TRBJ1-1 TRBV7-2 ASSLTGKGTEAF
TRBJ1-6 TRBV5-1 ASSPRPDRVGDSPLH
TRBJ1-2 TRBV6-4 ASSNRRGKVGYT
TRBJ1-6 TRBV9 ASSAGATGGWNSPLH
TRBJ1-5 TRBV18 ASSRGTGEDQPQH
TRBJ2-7 TRBV19 ASSDRDYEQY
TRBJ1-3 TRBV7-6 ASSPDSNSGNTIY
TRBJ1-1 TRBV7-3 ASSPGQLNTEAF
TRBJ1-3 TRBV7-6 ASSLKEGLINTIY
TRBJ2-1 TRBV5-1 ASSLVGGDEQF
TRBJ2-2 TRBV9 ASSAQGLATSGELF